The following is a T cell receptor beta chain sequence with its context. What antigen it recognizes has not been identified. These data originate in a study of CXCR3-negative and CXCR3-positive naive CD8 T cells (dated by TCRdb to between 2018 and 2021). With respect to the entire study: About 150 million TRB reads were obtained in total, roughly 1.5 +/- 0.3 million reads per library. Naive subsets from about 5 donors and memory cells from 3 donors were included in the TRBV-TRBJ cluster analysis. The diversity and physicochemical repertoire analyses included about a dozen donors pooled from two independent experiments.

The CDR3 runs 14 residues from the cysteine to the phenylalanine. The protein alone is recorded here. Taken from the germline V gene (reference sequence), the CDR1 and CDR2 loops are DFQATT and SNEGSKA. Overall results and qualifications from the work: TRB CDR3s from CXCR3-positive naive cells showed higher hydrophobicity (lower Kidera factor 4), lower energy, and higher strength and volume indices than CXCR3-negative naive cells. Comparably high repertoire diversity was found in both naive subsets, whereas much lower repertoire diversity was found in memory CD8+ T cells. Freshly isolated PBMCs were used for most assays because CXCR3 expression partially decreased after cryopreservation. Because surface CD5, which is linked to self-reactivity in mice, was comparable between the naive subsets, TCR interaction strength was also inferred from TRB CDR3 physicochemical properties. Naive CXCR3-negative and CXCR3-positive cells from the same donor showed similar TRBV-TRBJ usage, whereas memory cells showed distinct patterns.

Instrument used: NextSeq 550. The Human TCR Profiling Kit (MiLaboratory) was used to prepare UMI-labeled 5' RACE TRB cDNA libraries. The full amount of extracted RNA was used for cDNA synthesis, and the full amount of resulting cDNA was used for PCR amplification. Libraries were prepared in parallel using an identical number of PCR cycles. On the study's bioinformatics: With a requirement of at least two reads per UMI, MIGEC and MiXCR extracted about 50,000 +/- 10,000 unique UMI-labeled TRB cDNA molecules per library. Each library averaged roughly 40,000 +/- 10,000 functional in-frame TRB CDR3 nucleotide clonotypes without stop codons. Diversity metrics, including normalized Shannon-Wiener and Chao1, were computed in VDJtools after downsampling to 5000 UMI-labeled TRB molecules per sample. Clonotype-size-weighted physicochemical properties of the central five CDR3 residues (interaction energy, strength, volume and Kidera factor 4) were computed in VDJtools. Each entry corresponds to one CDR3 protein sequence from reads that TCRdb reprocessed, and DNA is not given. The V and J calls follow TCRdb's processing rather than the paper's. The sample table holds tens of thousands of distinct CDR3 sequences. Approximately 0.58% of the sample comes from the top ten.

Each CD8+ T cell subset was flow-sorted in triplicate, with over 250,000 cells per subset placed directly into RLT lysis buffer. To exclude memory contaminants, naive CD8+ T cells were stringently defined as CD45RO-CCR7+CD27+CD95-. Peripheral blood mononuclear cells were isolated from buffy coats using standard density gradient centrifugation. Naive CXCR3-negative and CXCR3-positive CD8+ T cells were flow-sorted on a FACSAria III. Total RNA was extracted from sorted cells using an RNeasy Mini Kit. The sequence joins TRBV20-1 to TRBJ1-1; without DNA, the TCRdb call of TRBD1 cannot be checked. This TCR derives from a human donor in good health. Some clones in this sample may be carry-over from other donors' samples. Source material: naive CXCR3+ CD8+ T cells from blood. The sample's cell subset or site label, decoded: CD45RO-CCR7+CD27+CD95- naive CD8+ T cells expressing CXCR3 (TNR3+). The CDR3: CSARDGGRDTEAFF.